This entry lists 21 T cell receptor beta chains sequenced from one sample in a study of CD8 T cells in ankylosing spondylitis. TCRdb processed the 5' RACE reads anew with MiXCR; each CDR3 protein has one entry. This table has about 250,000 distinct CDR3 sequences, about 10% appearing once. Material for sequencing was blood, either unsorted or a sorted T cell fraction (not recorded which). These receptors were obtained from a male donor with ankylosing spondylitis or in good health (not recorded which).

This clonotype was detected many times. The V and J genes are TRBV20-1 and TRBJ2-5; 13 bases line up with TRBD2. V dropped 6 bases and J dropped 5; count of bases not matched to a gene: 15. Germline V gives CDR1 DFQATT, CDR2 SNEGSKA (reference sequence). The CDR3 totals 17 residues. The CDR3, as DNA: TGCAGTGCGGGCCCTCCGCGGACTAGCGGGGGAGGGGAGACCCAGTACTTC. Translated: CSAGPPRTSGGGETQYF.

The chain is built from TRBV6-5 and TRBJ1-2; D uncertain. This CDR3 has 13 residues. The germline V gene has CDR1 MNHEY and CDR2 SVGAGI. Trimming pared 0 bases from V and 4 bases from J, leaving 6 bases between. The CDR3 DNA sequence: TGTGCCAGCAGTTACTCAAGCGTCTATGGCTACACCTTC. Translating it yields CASSYSSVYGYTF.

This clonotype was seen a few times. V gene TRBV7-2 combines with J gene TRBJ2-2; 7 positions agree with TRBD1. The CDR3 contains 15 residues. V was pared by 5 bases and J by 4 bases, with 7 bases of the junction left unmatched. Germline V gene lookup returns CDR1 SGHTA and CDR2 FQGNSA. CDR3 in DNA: TGTGCCAGCAGCCCAAGGACAGGACCCACCGGGGAGCTGTTTTTT. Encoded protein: CASSPRTGPTGELFF.

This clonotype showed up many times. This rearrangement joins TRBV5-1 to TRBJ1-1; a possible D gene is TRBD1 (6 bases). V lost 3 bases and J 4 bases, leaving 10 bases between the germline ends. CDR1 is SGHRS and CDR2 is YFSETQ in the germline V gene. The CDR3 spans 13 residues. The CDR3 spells CASSSRGTTEAFF. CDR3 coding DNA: TGCGCCAGCAGCTCCAGGGGTACCACTGAAGCTTTCTTT.

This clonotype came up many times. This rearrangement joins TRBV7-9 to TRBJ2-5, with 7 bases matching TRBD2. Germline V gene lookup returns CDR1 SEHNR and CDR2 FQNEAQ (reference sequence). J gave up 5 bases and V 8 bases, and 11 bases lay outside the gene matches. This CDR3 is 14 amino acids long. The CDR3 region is CASRGLAEGETQYF. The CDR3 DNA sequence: TGTGCCAGCCGCGGGCTAGCGGAGGGTGAGACCCAGTACTTC.

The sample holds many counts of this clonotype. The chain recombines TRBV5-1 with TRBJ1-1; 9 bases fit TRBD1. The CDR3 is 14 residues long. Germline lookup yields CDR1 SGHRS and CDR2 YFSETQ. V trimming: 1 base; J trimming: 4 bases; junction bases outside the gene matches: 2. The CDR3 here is CASSLTGGTTEAFF. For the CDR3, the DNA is TGCGCCAGCAGCTTGACAGGGGGCACCACTGAAGCTTTCTTT.

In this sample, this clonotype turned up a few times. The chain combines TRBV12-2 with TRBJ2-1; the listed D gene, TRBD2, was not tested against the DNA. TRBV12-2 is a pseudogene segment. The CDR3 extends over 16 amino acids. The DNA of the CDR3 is TGTGCAAGTCGCTCTCTACTAGCGGGGGGATACAATGAGCAGTTCTTC. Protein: CASRSLLAGGYNEQFF.

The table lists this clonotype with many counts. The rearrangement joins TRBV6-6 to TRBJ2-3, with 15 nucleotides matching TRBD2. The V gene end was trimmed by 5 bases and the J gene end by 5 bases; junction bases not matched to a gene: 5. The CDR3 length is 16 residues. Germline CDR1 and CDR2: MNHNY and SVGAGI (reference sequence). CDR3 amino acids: CASSRGLAGGRDTQYF. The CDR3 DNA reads TGTGCCAGCAGTCGGGGACTAGCGGGGGGCCGAGATACGCAGTATTTT.

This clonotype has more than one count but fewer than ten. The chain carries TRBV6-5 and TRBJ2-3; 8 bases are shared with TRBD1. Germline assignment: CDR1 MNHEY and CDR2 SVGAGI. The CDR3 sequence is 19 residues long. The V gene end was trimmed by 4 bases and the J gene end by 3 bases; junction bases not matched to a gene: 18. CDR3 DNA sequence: TGTGCCAGCAGTTTTCGTGGGGCAGGGGGCGCACAGGGAACAGATACGCAGTATTTT. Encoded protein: CASSFRGAGGAQGTDTQYF.

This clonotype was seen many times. This CDR3 reads CASSVGPGLANTGELFF. CDR3 DNA: TGTGCCAGCAGCGTTGGCCCGGGACTAGCGAACACCGGGGAGCTGTTTTTT. V usage is TRBV9 and J usage is TRBJ2-2; 8 nucleotides align to TRBD2. Looked up from germline, CDR1 is SGDLS and CDR2 is YYNGEE. With V trimmed by 2 bases and J by 0 bases, 6 bases remained unmatched. The CDR3 is 17 residues long.

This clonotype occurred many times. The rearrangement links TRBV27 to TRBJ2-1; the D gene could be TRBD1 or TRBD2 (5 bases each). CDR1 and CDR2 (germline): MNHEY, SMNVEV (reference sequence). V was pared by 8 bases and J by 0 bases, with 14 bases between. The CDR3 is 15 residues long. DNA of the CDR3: TGTGCCAGCTGCATCGGGGCGAGCTCCTACAATGAGCAGTTCTTC. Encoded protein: CASCIGASSYNEQFF.

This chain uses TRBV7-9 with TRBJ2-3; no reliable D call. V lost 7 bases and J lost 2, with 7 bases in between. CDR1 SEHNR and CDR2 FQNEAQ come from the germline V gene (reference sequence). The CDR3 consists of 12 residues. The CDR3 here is CASTPNTDTQYF. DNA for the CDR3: TGTGCCAGCACCCCCAACACAGATACGCAGTATTTT. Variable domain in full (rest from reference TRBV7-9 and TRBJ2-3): DTGVSQNPRHKITKRGQNVTFRCDPISEHNRLYWYRQTLGQGPEFLTYFQNEAQLEKSRLLSDRFSAERPKGSFSTLEIQRTEQGDSAMYLCASTPNTDTQYFGPGTRLTVL.

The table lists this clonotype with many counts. The CDR3 region is CSALILDRLNTEAFF. CDR3 sequence (DNA): TGCAGTGCCCTGATATTGGACAGGTTGAACACTGAAGCTTTCTTT. The genes are TRBV20-1 and TRBJ1-1; the match to TRBD1 covers 7 bases. The CDR3 spans 15 residues. Per germline, CDR1 DFQATT and CDR2 SNEGSKA (reference sequence). J lost 0 bases, V lost 6 bases, and 10 bases had no gene match.

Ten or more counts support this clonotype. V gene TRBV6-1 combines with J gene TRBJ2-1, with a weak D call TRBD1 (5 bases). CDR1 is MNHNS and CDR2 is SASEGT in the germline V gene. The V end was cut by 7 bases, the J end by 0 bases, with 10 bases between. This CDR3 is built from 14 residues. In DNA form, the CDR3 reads TGTGCCAGCAAGACAGAAAGCTCCTACAATGAGCAGTTCTTC. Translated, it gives CASKTESSYNEQFF.

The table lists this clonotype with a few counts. The CDR3: CASSEYAAAPTDTQYF. CDR3 DNA: TGTGCCAGCAGTGAATACGCGGCGGCCCCCACAGATACGCAGTATTTT. This chain uses TRBV25-1 with TRBJ2-3; D is undetermined. The CDR3 length is 16 residues. Trimming removed 0 bases at V and 2 bases at J, with 12 bases between. Per the germline V gene, CDR1 is MGHDK and CDR2 is SYGVNS. Drawing the rest from reference TRBV25-1 and TRBJ2-3, the complete variable domain is EADIYQTPRYLVIGTGKKITLECSQTMGHDKMYWYQQDPGMELHLIHYSYGVNSTEKGDLSSESTVSRIRTEHFPLTLESARPSHTSQYLCASSEYAAAPTDTQYFGPGTRLTVL.

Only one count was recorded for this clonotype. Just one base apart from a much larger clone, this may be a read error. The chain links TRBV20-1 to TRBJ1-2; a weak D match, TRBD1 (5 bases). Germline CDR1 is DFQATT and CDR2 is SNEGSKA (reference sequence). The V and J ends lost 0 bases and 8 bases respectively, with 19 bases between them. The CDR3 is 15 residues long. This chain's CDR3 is CSAREGDAKAYGYTF. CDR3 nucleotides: TGCAGTGCTAGAGAGGGGGACGCCAAAGCCTACGGCTACACCTTC.

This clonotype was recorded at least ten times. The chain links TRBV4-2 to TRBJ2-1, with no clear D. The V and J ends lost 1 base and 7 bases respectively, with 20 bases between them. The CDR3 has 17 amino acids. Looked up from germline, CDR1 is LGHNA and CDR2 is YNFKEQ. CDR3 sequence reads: CASSQAPDPLSGNEQFF. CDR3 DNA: TGTGCCAGCAGCCAAGCACCAGACCCTCTATCAGGAAATGAGCAGTTCTTC.

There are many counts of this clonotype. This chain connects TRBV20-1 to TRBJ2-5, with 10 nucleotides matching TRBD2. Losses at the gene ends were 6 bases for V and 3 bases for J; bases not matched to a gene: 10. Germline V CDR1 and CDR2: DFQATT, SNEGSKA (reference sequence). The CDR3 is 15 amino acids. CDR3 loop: CSAQPGTSEKETQYF. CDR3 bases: TGCAGTGCGCAACCTGGGACTAGCGAAAAAGAGACCCAGTACTTC.

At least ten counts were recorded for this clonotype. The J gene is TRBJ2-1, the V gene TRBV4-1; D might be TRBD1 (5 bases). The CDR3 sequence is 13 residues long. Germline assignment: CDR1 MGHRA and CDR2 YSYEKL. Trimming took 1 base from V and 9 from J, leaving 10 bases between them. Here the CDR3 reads CASSQVDSTEQFF. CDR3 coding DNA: TGCGCCAGCAGCCAAGTAGACAGTACTGAGCAGTTCTTC.

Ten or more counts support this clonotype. CDR3 sequence reads: CSVEEGINYGYTF. The CDR3 DNA sequence: TGCAGCGTTGAGGAGGGGATTAACTATGGCTACACCTTC. The V gene is TRBV29-1, the J gene TRBJ1-2, with D maybe TRBD1 (5 bases). Germline assignment: CDR1 SQVTM and CDR2 ANQGSEA. The CDR3 contains 13 residues. V was cut by 3 bases and J by 1 base, with 9 bases left in between.

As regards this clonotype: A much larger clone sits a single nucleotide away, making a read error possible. The CDR3 spells CASRYVTGDYEQYF. CDR3 in DNA: TGCGCCAGCAGGTACGTGACAGGAGATTACGAGCAGTACTTC. The genes are TRBV5-1 and TRBJ2-7; TRBD1 might be the D (6 bases). Deletions cut 5 bases from V and 4 bases from J, with 16 bases between. The length of the CDR3 is 14 residues. Germline CDR1 SGHRS, CDR2 YFSETQ.